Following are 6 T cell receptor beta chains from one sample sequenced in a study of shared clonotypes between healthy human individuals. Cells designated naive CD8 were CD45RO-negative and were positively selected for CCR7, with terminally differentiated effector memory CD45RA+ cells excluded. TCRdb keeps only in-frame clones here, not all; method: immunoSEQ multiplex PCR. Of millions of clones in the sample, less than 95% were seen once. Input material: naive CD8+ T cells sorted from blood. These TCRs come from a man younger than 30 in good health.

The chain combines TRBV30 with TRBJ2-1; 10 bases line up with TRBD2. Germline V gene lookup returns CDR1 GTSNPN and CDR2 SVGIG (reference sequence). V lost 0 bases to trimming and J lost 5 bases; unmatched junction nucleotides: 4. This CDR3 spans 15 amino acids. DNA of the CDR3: TGTGCCTGGAGTGTAGATAGCGGGGGGAACAATGAGCAGTTCTTC. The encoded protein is CAWSVDSGGNNEQFF.

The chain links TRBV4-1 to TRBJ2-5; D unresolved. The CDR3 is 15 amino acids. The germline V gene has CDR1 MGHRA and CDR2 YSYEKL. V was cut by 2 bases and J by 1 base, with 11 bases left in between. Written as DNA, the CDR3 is TGCGCCAGCAGCCAAAACCTCCGTTTCCAAGAGACCCAGTACTTC. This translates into CASSQNLRFQETQYF.

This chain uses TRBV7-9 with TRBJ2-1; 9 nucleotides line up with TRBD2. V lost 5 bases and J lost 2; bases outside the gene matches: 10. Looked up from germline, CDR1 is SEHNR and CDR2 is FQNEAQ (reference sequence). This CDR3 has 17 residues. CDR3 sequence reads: CASSLLSSGTPYNEQFF. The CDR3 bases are TGTGCCAGCAGCCTCCTCTCTAGCGGGACCCCCTACAATGAGCAGTTCTTC.

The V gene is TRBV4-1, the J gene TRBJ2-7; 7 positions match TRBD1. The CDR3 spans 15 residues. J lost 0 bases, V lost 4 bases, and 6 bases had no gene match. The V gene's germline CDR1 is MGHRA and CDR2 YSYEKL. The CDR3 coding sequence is TGCGCCAGCAGCCGAGTAGGGGGCATCTCCTACGAGCAGTACTTC. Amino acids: CASSRVGGISYEQYF.

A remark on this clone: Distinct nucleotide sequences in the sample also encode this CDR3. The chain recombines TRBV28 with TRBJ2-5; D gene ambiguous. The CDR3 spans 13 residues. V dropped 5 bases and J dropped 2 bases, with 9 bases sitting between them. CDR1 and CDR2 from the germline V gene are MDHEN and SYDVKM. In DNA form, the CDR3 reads TGTGCCAGCAGTCTAGGGATTCAAGAGACCCAGTACTTC. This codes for CASSLGIQETQYF.

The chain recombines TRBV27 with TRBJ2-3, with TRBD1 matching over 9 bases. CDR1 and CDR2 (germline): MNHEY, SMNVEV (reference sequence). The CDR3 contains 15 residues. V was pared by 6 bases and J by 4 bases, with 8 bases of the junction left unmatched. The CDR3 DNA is TGTGCCAGCAGAACGGGACAGGGTGGTTCAGATACGCAGTATTTT. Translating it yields CASRTGQGGSDTQYF.